This T cell receptor (beta chain) stems from a study of post-analysis software for immune sequencing data. At the level of the study: Relapsing-remitting, secondary progressive and progressive-relapsing forms of multiple sclerosis all featured among disease courses. Whole-study results and caveats: Diversity measured as normalized Chao1 was significantly lower in multiple sclerosis patients than in controls. Compared with controls, patients had more of about 5 TRBV segments, including TRBV5-6, TRBV5-1 and TRBV20-1.

This clonotype was picked up a small number of times. Antigen unknown. Each TCR beta cDNA library carried unique molecular identifiers. TCRdb fed the PCR reads into MiXCR, producing one record per CDR3 protein. The data show 700,000 to 800,000 distinct CDR3 sequences, approximately 30% seen once. This CDR3 is 15 amino acids long. CDR1 and CDR2 (germline): MDHEN, SYDVKM. Sequencing used blood. The J gene is TRBJ2-4, the V gene TRBV28; 11 nucleotides agree with TRBD2. The assigned J gene may be wrong: the sequence end matches TRBJ2-7 better. This receptor was obtained from a girl between 10 and 17 years old with multiple sclerosis. CDR3 in DNA: TGTGCCAGCAGTTTCACTAGCGGGAGAGTCTACGAGCAGTACTTC. Its protein product is CASSFTSGRVYEQYF.